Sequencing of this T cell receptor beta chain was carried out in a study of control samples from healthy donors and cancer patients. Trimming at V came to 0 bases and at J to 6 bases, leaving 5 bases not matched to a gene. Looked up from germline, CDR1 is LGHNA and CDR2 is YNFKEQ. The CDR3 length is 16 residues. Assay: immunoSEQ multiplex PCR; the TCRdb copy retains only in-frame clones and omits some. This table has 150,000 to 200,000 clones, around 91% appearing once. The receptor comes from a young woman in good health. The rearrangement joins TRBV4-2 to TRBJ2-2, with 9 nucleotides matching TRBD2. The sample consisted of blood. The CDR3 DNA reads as TGTGCCAGCAGCCAAGATGGCGGGGGGGCCCCCGGGGAGCTGTTTTTT. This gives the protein CASSQDGGGAPGELFF.